Below, 23 T cell receptor beta chains from the same sample are listed, as sequenced in a study of response to subunit inactivated influenza vaccine. TCRdb independently ran MiXCR on the RT-PCR reads; one entry per CDR3 protein. The sample lists almost 250,000 distinct CDR3 sequences, 9% to 15% occurring once. Sample: non-naive T cells sorted from PBMCs, taken less than 15 days before vaccination. The origin of the receptors is a man aged 50-60 years who received an inactivated influenza vaccine.

This clonotype was counted between two and nine times. The V call is TRBV28, the J call TRBJ2-3; 8 bases match TRBD1. Germline V gene lookup returns CDR1 MDHEN and CDR2 SYDVKM. CDR3 length: 16 amino acids. V shed 3 bases and J 2 bases; nucleotides not matched to a gene: 7. CDR3 amino acids: CASSLWTGSTTDTQYF. The DNA of the CDR3 is TGTGCCAGCAGTTTGTGGACAGGGTCTACCACAGATACGCAGTATTTT.

This clonotype was found a few times. The V call is TRBV12-3 or TRBV12-4, the J call TRBJ2-5; tentatively, D is TRBD1 (6 bases). The CDR3 spans 13 residues. V lost 6 bases and J lost 4, with 12 bases in between. The CDR3 is CASSGSGVETQYF. CDR3 in DNA: TGTGCCAGCAGCGGGTCAGGGGTAGAGACCCAGTACTTC.

CDR3 DNA sequence: TGTGCCAGCAGTGCCGGGTCCTACTCTGGAAACACCATATATTTT. Translated, it gives CASSAGSYSGNTIYF. This chain connects TRBV6-1 to TRBJ1-3; D gene unclear. This CDR3 is 15 amino acids long. The V gene's germline CDR1 is MNHNS and CDR2 SASEGT. The V gene lost 4 bases and the J gene lost 0 bases, with 10 bases spanning the gap.

Points on this clonotype: One junction end does not reproduce the germline sequence, and a read error may be involved. The genes are TRBV9 and TRBJ1-4; 7 positions agree with TRBD1. Germline V CDR1 and CDR2: SGDLS, YYNGEE. The CDR3 totals 16 residues. The CDR3 DNA reads TGTGCCAGCAGCGTAGCTCCTACAGGGGAAAATGAAAAACTGTTTTTC. Its protein product is CASSVAPTGENEKLFF.

Only a few counts were recorded for this clonotype. The rearrangement links TRBV7-2 to TRBJ2-1; the D gene is possibly TRBD2 (5 bases). Trimming left V 4 bases short and J 8 bases short, with 15 bases between. The CDR3 runs to 14 residues. The germline CDR1 and CDR2 sequences are SGHTA and FQGNSA. The CDR3 DNA follows: TGTGCCAGCAGCTCTTGGGGAGTAACGGATGAGCAGTTCTTC. Protein sequence: CASSSWGVTDEQFF.

This clonotype was picked up a small number of times. The chain uses TRBV9 and TRBJ2-3, with TRBD2 matching 9 bases. The ends lost 4 bases at V and 0 bases at J; junction bases unmatched: 9. The CDR3 spans 17 residues. The germline V gene has CDR1 SGDLS and CDR2 YYNGEE. The CDR3 DNA reads TGTGCCAGCAGCCCTGGACTAGCGACAAGCAGCACAGATACGCAGTATTTT. Its protein is CASSPGLATSSTDTQYF.

This clonotype occurred many times. The rearrangement links TRBV25-1 to TRBJ1-6; the D gene is possibly TRBD1 (5 bases). Germline CDR1 is MGHDK and CDR2 is SYGVNS. Trimming shortened V by 4 bases and J by 9 bases, and 10 bases separated the two germline ends. This CDR3 spans 13 amino acids. The CDR3 sequence: CASSVARGSPLHF. Written as DNA, the CDR3 is TGTGCCAGCAGTGTGGCAAGGGGTTCACCCCTCCACTTT.

This clonotype was counted between two and nine times. J is TRBJ2-3 and V is TRBV7-2; D assignment may be TRBD1 or TRBD2 (5 bases each). Per germline, CDR1 SGHTA and CDR2 FQGNSA. V gave up 5 bases and J gave up 2 bases, with 17 bases separating them. The CDR3 contains 16 residues. The CDR3 is CASSMGTNRFTDTQYF. CDR3 coding DNA: TGTGCCAGCAGCATGGGGACGAACCGATTCACAGATACGCAGTATTTT. The variable domain in full, with the rest retrieved from reference TRBV7-2 and TRBJ2-3, is GAGVSQSPSNKVTEKGKDVELRCDPISGHTALYWYRQSLGQGLEFLIYFQGNSAPDKSGLPSDRFSAERTGGSVSTLTIQRTQQEDSAVYLCASSMGTNRFTDTQYFGPGTRLTVL.

There are a few counts of this clonotype. The chain links TRBV7-9 to TRBJ1-5; D might be TRBD1 (5 bases). CDR1 SEHNR and CDR2 FQNEAQ come from the germline V gene (reference sequence). CDR3 length: 13 amino acids. Trimming pared 5 bases from V and 7 bases from J, leaving 12 bases between. The CDR3 here is CASSLGPWQPQHF. The CDR3 DNA reads TGTGCCAGCAGCCTGGGACCATGGCAGCCCCAGCATTTT.

The rearrangement uses TRBV2 and TRBJ2-7; D might be TRBD1 (6 bases). Germline CDR1 and CDR2: SNHLY and FYNNEI. There are 18 residues in the CDR3. For the CDR3, the DNA is TGTACCTTCAGTTTCGCCGGTAGCTCCAGGGGCCGAAAATACGAGCAGTACTTC. This sequence encodes CTFSFAGSSRGRKYEQYF.

This clonotype was detected many times. The rearrangement joins TRBV27 to TRBJ2-1; 9 positions agree with TRBD2. The CDR3 runs 18 residues. The germline V gene encodes CDR1 MNHEY and CDR2 SMNVEV (reference sequence). The V and J ends lost 10 bases and 3 bases, in that order; junction bases with no gene match: 19. The CDR3 DNA reads as TGTGCCACCAGGGGACTCGGGACTAGCTTTAAGGACTACAATGAGCAGTTCTTC. It is translated as CATRGLGTSFKDYNEQFF.

The chain couples TRBV6-5 to TRBJ2-3, with D unresolved. Trimming stripped 2 bases from V and 5 bases from J, with 11 bases between. CDR3 size: 14 residues. Germline CDR1 MNHEY, CDR2 SVGAGI. Here the CDR3 reads CASSYIFERDTQYF. CDR3 DNA: TGTGCCAGCAGTTACATATTCGAGAGAGATACGCAGTATTTT.

This clonotype appeared a few times. This sequence joins TRBV15 and TRBJ2-1; 11 nucleotides align to TRBD2. CDR1 and CDR2 (germline): LNHNV, YYDKDF (reference sequence). V was pared by 4 bases and J by 7 bases, with 9 bases of the junction left unmatched. The CDR3 consists of 16 residues. CDR3 coding DNA: TGTGCCACCAGCAACTTTAGCGGGGGGGCCCGAAATGAGCAGTTCTTC. It encodes CATSNFSGGARNEQFF.

The chain recombines TRBV15 with TRBJ1-1; TRBD1 might be the D (6 bases). This CDR3 has 15 residues. Trimming cost V 3 bases and J 3 bases, with 14 bases left between them. Per germline, CDR1 LNHNV and CDR2 YYDKDF (reference sequence). The CDR3 sequence is CATSRHRVQDTEAFF. CDR3 bases: TGTGCCACCAGCAGGCACAGGGTTCAGGACACTGAAGCTTTCTTT. The variable domain in full, with the rest retrieved from reference TRBV15 and TRBJ1-1, is DAMVIQNPRYQVTQFGKPVTLSCSQTLNHNVMYWYQQKSSQAPKLLFHYYDKDFNNEADTPDNFQSRRPNTSFCFLDIRSPGLGDTAMYLCATSRHRVQDTEAFFGQGTRLTVV.

This clonotype turned up a few times. The V and J genes are TRBV28 and TRBJ1-5; D may be TRBD1 (6 bases). The CDR3 is made up of 14 amino acids. Per the germline V gene, CDR1 is MDHEN and CDR2 is SYDVKM. Trimming took off 3 bases at V and 2 bases at J, with 8 bases between the two ends. Here the CDR3 DNA reads TGTGCCAGCAGTTTGGGACATGGCAATCAGCCCCAGCATTTT. Protein: CASSLGHGNQPQHF.

Worth noting for this clonotype: A much larger clone differs by one base, so this may be a read error. The chain is built from TRBV3-1 and TRBJ2-3; D remains ambiguous. Trimming shortened V by 1 base and J by 2 bases, and 10 bases separated the two germline ends. The CDR3 totals 15 residues. CDR1 LGHDT and CDR2 YNNKEL come from the germline V gene (reference sequence). This chain's CDR3 is CASSQGGYPTDTQYF. The CDR3 DNA is TGTGCCAGCAGCCAAGGAGGATATCCCACAGATACGCAGTATTTT.

Many counts were recorded for this clonotype. The genes are TRBV7-2 and TRBJ2-3; 13 bases align to TRBD2. This CDR3 is 17 amino acids long. J gave up 11 bases and V 0 bases, and 11 bases lay outside the gene matches. Germline V gene sequence: CDR1 SGHTA, CDR2 FQGNSA. The CDR3 reads CASSLAGLAGDGRGQYF. The CDR3 coding sequence is TGTGCCAGCAGCTTAGCCGGACTAGCGGGGGACGGCCGTGGGCAGTATTTT.

The chain joins TRBV6-2 or TRBV6-3 to TRBJ2-1; 9 nucleotides align to TRBD2. Germline CDR1 reads MNHEY; CDR2 reads SVGEGT. There are 17 residues in the CDR3. With V trimmed by 0 bases and J by 2 bases, 5 bases remained unmatched. CDR3 sequence (DNA): TGTGCCAGCAGTTACTCAAGGCGGGGGGGCGCCTACAATGAGCAGTTCTTC. It codes for CASSYSRRGGAYNEQFF.

The gene calls are TRBV2 and TRBJ1-4, with D unresolved. The germline V gene has CDR1 SNHLY and CDR2 FYNNEI. V shed 5 bases and J shed 8 bases, with 9 bases lying between them. CDR3 length: 12 residues. CDR3 nucleotide sequence: TGTGCCAGCAGTTCTGGGTGGGAAAAACTGTTTTTT. Its translation: CASSSGWEKLFF.

This clonotype was detected a few times. Here the CDR3 reads CASSHRTSGDQGDTQYF. CDR3 bases: TGTGCCAGCAGCCACCGGACTAGCGGGGACCAAGGGGATACGCAGTATTTT. The chain combines TRBV14 with TRBJ2-3; 12 bases line up with TRBD2. Germline V gene sequence: CDR1 SGHDN, CDR2 FVKESK. V lost 3 bases and J lost 6; bases outside the gene matches: 10. This CDR3 comprises 17 residues.

This chain joins TRBV3-1 and TRBJ1-6; D not resolved. The CDR3 is 14 residues long. Germline V lookup: CDR1 LGHDT, CDR2 YNNKEL (reference sequence). V was shortened by 0 bases and J by 10 bases, with 10 bases between the two germline ends. The CDR3 DNA reads TGTGCCAGCAGCCAAGATCTTGGATACTCACCCCTCCACTTT. Its protein is CASSQDLGYSPLHF.

This clonotype showed up just a few times. The V gene is TRBV5-1, the J gene TRBJ2-3; 8 nucleotides match TRBD2. Per germline, CDR1 SGHRS and CDR2 YFSETQ. The CDR3 runs to 15 residues. V lost 3 bases to trimming and J lost 2 bases; unmatched junction nucleotides: 5. The CDR3 loop is CASSYARGATDTQYF. As DNA, the CDR3 is TGCGCCAGCAGCTACGCGCGGGGGGCCACAGATACGCAGTATTTT.

The chain carries TRBV7-6 and TRBJ2-7; D assignment may be TRBD1 or TRBD2 (5 bases each). CDR3 size: 14 residues. V was shortened by 6 bases and J by 2 bases, with 14 bases between the two germline ends. Germline V gene lookup returns CDR1 SGHVS and CDR2 FNYEAQ. The CDR3 sequence is CASSNGGFTYEQYF. For the CDR3, the DNA is TGTGCCAGCAGTAATGGGGGATTCACCTACGAGCAGTACTTC.